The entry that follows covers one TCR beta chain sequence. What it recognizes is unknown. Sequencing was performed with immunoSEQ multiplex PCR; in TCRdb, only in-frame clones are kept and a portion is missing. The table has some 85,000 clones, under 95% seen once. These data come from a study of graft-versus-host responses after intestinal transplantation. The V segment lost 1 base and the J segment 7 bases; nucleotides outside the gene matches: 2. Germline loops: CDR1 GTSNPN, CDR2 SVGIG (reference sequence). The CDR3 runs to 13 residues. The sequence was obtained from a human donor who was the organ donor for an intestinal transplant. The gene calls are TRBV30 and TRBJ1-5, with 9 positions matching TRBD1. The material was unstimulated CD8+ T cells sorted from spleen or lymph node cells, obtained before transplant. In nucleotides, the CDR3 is TGTGCCTGGAGTGGGACAGGGGACCAGCCCCAGCATTTT. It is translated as CAWSGTGDQPQHF.